The sequence of this T cell receptor (beta chain) was determined in a study of brain T cells in children with intractable seizures. Whole-study results and caveats: Only CDR3 sequence similarity suggested viral specificity, without known HCMV serostatus. Absence of clones before surgery may stem from lower sequencing depth.

Data came from immunoSEQ multiplex PCR; TCRdb stores just in-frame clones and leaves some out. This table has around 80,000 clones, around nine tenths appearing once. Germline trimming cut 4 bases from V and 4 bases from J; bases unmatched to any gene: 5. This CDR3 comprises 15 residues. Germline V gives CDR1 SGHAT, CDR2 FQNNGV. As concerns this clone: What it binds is not known.

Only cases whose brain tissue showed the highest T cell transcript signatures were sequenced. Specimen: peripheral blood, collected at surgery. The clonotype was recovered from a girl between 2 and 10 years old with Rasmussen encephalitis and intractable seizures. The rearrangement uses TRBV11-2 and TRBJ2-5, with 11 nucleotides matching TRBD1. The CDR3 DNA reads as TGTGCCAGCAGCTCCGGACAGGGGGCCGGAGAGACCCAGTACTTC. Translating it yields CASSSGQGAGETQYF. Complete variable domain (other parts from reference TRBV11-2 and TRBJ2-5): EAGVAQSPRYKIIEKRQSVAFWCNPISGHATLYWYQQILGQGPKLLIQFQNNGVVDDSQLPKDRFSAERLKGVDSTLKIQPAKLEDSAVYLCASSSGQGAGETQYFGPGTRLLVL.